Detailed here is one T cell receptor (beta chain). Its antigen is undetermined. TCRdb analysed the 5' RACE reads with MiXCR anew, one entry per CDR3 protein. The sample carries roughly 490,000 distinct CDR3 sequences, approximately 14% recorded once. The entry originates in a study of identical twins. Study-wide findings and caveats: Insertion counts were lower in abundant cord blood beta clonotypes, a trend that memory repertoires did not show.

CDR3 length equals 16 residues. Trimming cost V 5 bases and J 7 bases; bases outside gene matches: 12. Germline assignment: CDR1 MNHNS and CDR2 SASEGT. These data also featured in a second study, about yellow fever vaccine responses in identical twins.

The sample comprised CD4+ T cells sorted from blood. The clonotype was recovered from a woman aged 18-35 years in good health. V usage is TRBV6-1 and J usage is TRBJ2-2, with TRBD2 matching over 8 bases. For the CDR3, the DNA is TGTGCCAGCAGTCCCCCGGGGGGGGAGGGCGGCGGGGAGCTGTTTTTT. It encodes CASSPPGGEGGGELFF.